This T cell receptor (beta chain) was documented in a study of CD4 T cell repertoires in COVID-19 (dated by TCRdb to about 2021). About the investigation overall: To analyze cross-reactivity, CFSE-low cells were expanded with IL-2 for approximately 9 days and then labeled again and restimulated with spike proteins from other coronaviruses. Naturally processed CD4+ T cell responses to SARS-CoV-2 spike and nucleoprotein were characterized in COVID-19-recovered individuals, and clonal composition was assessed by TCR Vbeta sequencing. In three recovered individuals, the TCR Vbeta repertoire of SARS-CoV-2-reactive T cells was analyzed at the subset level. General findings and caveats noted by the study authors: Several of the most expanded SARS-CoV-2-reactive clonotypes were found to be shared between two or all three memory subsets, suggesting intraclonal diversification. Between about 7 and 28% of SARS-CoV-2 clonotypes were also detected in secondary cultures stimulated with SARS-CoV and/or HKU1 spike, a finding consistent with cross-reactivity.

Memory T cell samples that were not cultured went straight to sequencing right after ex vivo isolation. From peripheral blood mononuclear cells, the researchers isolated CD4+ total memory, central memory, effector memory and circulating T follicular helper cells. Regarding this clone: The clone's antigen remains unknown. Within one base of it there is no much larger clone, and no base qualities were kept.

V trim: 4 bases; J trim: 1 base; unmatched bases: 4. Reading the germline V gene gives CDR1 SGHRS and CDR2 YFSETQ. The CDR3 numbers 15 residues from cysteine through phenylalanine. CDR3 DNA only is kept here, 45 bases in frame from base 1. Libraries came from the immunoSEQ multiplex PCR assay. In the source study's methods: The Chao-Jaccard similarity index and the number of shared clonotypes were used to measure repertoire overlap between subsets. What TCRdb holds here is the immuneACCESS table cut down to in-frame rearrangements. Part of the clones is not present; checked against another copy, under half of the missing clones reflect an unresolved V gene, and the others are unexplained. The DNA gave D and trimming, while V, J and clone size come from that table. The table for this sample lists about 22,000 clones; around 90% of them were counted only once. Jointly, the top ten make up approximately 0.6% of the sample.

This receptor was identified in a human donor who had COVID-19. Recombination joined TRBV5-1 with TRBJ2-2; 7 central bases correspond to TRBD1. The material sequenced was central memory CD4+ T cells from blood, taken before the COVID-19 pandemic. The cell subset or site label, as the study defines it: CD4+ T central memory cells. The base sequence is TGCGCCAGCAGCGGGACAGAGTGGAACACCGGGGAGCTGTTTTTT. The translation is CASSGTEWNTGELFF.